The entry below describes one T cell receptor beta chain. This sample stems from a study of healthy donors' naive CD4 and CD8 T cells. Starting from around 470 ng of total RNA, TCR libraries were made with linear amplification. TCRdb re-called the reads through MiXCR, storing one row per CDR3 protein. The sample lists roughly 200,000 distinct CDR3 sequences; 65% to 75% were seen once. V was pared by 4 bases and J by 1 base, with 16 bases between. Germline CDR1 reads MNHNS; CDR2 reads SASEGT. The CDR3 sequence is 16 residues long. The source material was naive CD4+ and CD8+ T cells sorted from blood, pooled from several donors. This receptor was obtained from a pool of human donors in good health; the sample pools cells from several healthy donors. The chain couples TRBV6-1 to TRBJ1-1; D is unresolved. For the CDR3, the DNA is TGTGCCAGCAGTGGGGGTGGATTATCGCAGAACACTGAAGCTTTCTTT. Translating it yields CASSGGGLSQNTEAFF.